The rows below give T cell receptor beta chains drawn from one sample of a study of a mutant IDH1 vaccine in newly diagnosed glioma. Assay: immunoSEQ multiplex PCR; the TCRdb copy retains only in-frame clones and omits some. The sample contains roughly 51,000 clones, roughly 88% of which appear only once. The sample here was PBMCs, taken from a glioma patient treated with radiotherapy, temozolomide or both. The receptors stem from a man aged 40-50 years with glioma. Both conserved end residues are part of each CDR3. The D gene is left open where the match is weak. The size field is filled for only some rows; it gives once, few, many or a size class.

d_gene	v_gene	j_gene	abundance	CDR3aa	CDR3nt
-	TRBV19	TRBJ2-7	once	CASSLTGGPYEQYF	TGTGCCAGTAGTCTCACGGGCGGTCCTTACGAGCAGTACTTC
TRBD2	TRBV9	TRBJ2-1	-	CASSVTSGSSNEQFF	TGTGCCAGCAGCGTGACTAGCGGGAGTAGCAATGAGCAGTTCTTC
-	TRBV9	TRBJ2-1	once	CASSVATGVGVGSSYNEQFF	TGTGCCAGCAGCGTAGCTACGGGAGTAGGGGTTGGGAGCTCCTACAATGAGCAGTTCTTC
-	TRBV20-1	TRBJ2-7	-	CSAGQSYEQYF	TGCAGTGCTGGACAGTCCTACGAGCAGTACTTC
TRBD2	TRBV15	TRBJ2-3	-	CATSRLAGEGTDTQYF	TGTGCCACCAGCAGACTAGCGGGAGAAGGAACAGATACGCAGTATTTT
-	TRBV7-9	TRBJ1-1	few	CASSFDRLLNTEAFF	TGTGCCAGCAGCTTTGACAGACTCTTGAACACTGAAGCTTTCTTT
-	TRBV7-2	TRBJ2-4	-	CASSYSQLSKNIQYF	TGTGCCAGCAGCTACTCACAGTTATCCAAAAACATTCAGTACTTC
-	TRBV5-1	TRBJ2-7	-	CASSYGGLPSYEQYF	TGCGCCAGCAGCTACGGCGGCCTCCCTTCCTACGAGCAGTACTTC
TRBD2	TRBV4-1	TRBJ2-7	-	CASSQRLAGWYEQYF	TGCGCCAGCAGTCAGAGGCTAGCGGGATGGTACGAGCAGTACTTC
-	TRBV28	TRBJ2-2	-	CASSLVFTGELFF	TGTGCCAGCAGTTTGGTATTCACCGGGGAGCTGTTTTTT
TRBD1	TRBV2	TRBJ1-5	once	CASSLTGGGSYYGNQPQHF	TGTGCCAGCAGCCTCACAGGGGGCGGATCATATTATGGCAATCAGCCCCAGCATTTT
-	TRBV27	TRBJ1-1	-	CASSPSSSTEAFF	TGTGCCAGCAGTCCCTCTTCGAGCACTGAAGCTTTCTTT
TRBD1	TRBV29-1	TRBJ1-2	-	CSVSPGTGGGGYTF	TGCAGCGTTAGCCCCGGGACAGGGGGGGGCGGCTACACCTTC
TRBD2	TRBV5-1	TRBJ2-7	-	CASSLGTSGYEQYF	TGCGCCAGCAGCTTGGGGACTAGCGGCTACGAGCAGTACTTC
-	TRBV5-1	TRBJ2-7	-	CASSLSGFTYEQYF	TGCGCCAGCAGCTTGAGCGGGTTTACCTACGAGCAGTACTTC
TRBD1	TRBV2	TRBJ2-7	-	CASSGDRDREQYF	TGTGCCAGCAGTGGGGACAGGGATCGCGAGCAGTACTTC
-	TRBV5-1	TRBJ1-4	-	CASRAGGSNEKLFF	TGCGCCAGCAGGGCTGGGGGCTCTAATGAAAAACTGTTTTTT
-	TRBV19	TRBJ1-5	medium-sized	CASSIDGGSQPQHF	TGTGCCAGTAGTATAGATGGAGGAAGTCAGCCCCAGCATTTT
-	TRBV5-4	TRBJ2-7	once	CASSFAGFTYEQYF	TGTGCCAGCAGCTTTGCGGGTTTCACCTACGAGCAGTACTTC
TRBD2	TRBV19	TRBJ2-7	-	CASKLAGVNEQYF	TGTGCCAGTAAACTAGCGGGAGTGAACGAGCAGTACTTC
-	TRBV7-2	TRBJ2-7	-	CASSETRTEQYF	TGTGCCAGCAGCGAGACTAGGACCGAGCAGTACTTC
TRBD1	TRBV6-4	TRBJ1-1	-	CASSGQGEAFF	TGTGCCAGCAGCGGACAGGGAGAAGCTTTCTTT
-	TRBV20-1	TRBJ2-5	-	CSAKGVETQYF	TGCAGTGCAAAAGGGGTGGAGACCCAGTACTTC
-	TRBV10-3	TRBJ2-3	-	CAISEAGSTDTQYF	TGTGCCATCAGTGAAGCAGGGAGCACAGATACGCAGTATTTT
TRBD1	TRBV5-1	TRBJ2-5	-	CASSFFGQASQETQYF	TGCGCCAGCAGCTTCTTTGGACAGGCCAGCCAAGAGACCCAGTACTTC
-	TRBV9	TRBJ2-3	-	CASSVVDPGQGEQYF	TGTGCCAGCAGCGTAGTCGATCCGGGCCAAGGGGAGCAGTATTTT
-	TRBV5-1	TRBJ2-2	-	CASSLGGDSQNTGELFF	TGCGCCAGCAGCTTGGGGGGGGACAGCCAAAACACCGGGGAGCTGTTTTTT
-	TRBV7-9	TRBJ2-4	-	CASSSREAKNIQYF	TGTGCCAGCAGCTCCCGTGAAGCCAAAAACATTCAGTACTTC
TRBD1	TRBV7-9	TRBJ1-5	-	CASSLEGQGGQPQHF	TGTGCCAGCAGCTTAGAGGGACAGGGGGGACAGCCCCAGCATTTT
-	TRBV5-4	TRBJ1-1	-	CASFAGAPDMNTEAFF	TGTGCCAGCTTTGCTGGAGCGCCCGATATGAACACTGAAGCTTTCTTT
-	TRBV2	TRBJ2-2	-	CASSPRTGSSGELFF	TGTGCCAGCAGTCCGCGGACTGGTTCCTCCGGGGAGCTGTTTTTT
-	TRBV5-6	TRBJ2-1	-	CASSSTGKSSYNEQFF	TGTGCCAGCAGCTCAACCGGGAAAAGCTCCTACAATGAGCAGTTCTTC
-	TRBV19	TRBJ1-1	-	CASNKQGKAFF	TGTGCCAGTAACAAACAGGGTAAGGCTTTCTTT
TRBD1	TRBV6-5	TRBJ1-1	-	CASSRGDRLNTEAFF	TGTGCCAGCAGTCGTGGGGACAGGTTGAACACTGAAGCTTTCTTT
TRBD1	TRBV6-1	TRBJ2-5	-	CASTNGGQGAETQYF	TGTGCCAGCACCAACGGGGGACAGGGGGCAGAGACCCAGTACTTC
-	TRBV5-6	TRBJ2-3	-	CASSLNGWSTDTQYF	TGTGCCAGCAGCTTGAACGGGTGGAGCACAGATACGCAGTATTTT
-	TRBV19	TRBJ1-2	-	CASSMGQARVYGYTF	TGTGCCAGTAGTATGGGCCAGGCGAGGGTCTATGGCTACACCTTC
-	TRBV7-2	TRBJ2-5	-	CASSTLGAGETQYF	TGTGCCAGCAGCACCCTCGGAGCCGGGGAGACCCAGTACTTC
-	TRBV7-9	TRBJ2-6	-	CASNLGNSGANVLTF	TGTGCCAGCAACCTCGGAAACTCTGGGGCCAACGTCCTGACTTTC
-	TRBV20-1	TRBJ2-1	-	CSAPRQVEQFF	TGCAGTGCGCCTAGACAGGTAGAGCAGTTCTTC
-	TRBV20-1	TRBJ2-5	-	CSAAQAGTQYF	TGCAGTGCTGCACAAGCGGGGACCCAGTACTTC
-	TRBV18	TRBJ1-4	-	CASSPTGQLFF	TGTGCCAGCTCACCAACAGGGCAACTGTTTTTT
-	TRBV7-2	TRBJ1-1	-	CASSLVVVGPLNTEAFF	TGTGCCAGCAGCTTAGTTGTAGTAGGACCGCTGAACACTGAAGCTTTCTTT